These T cell receptor beta chains were read from a single sample in a study of T cells in Graves' hyperthyroidism and ophthalmopathy. TCRdb re-analysed the multiplex PCR reads in MiXCR, keeping a single row per CDR3 protein. The data hold a few hundred thousand distinct CDR3 sequences, with just over 45% observed a single time. Material for sequencing was peripheral blood or thyroid tissue (not recorded which). All receptors derive from an adult woman with Graves' disease, either hyperthyroidism or ophthalmopathy (not recorded which). The CDR3 runs from the conserved cysteine through the conserved F or W. The D gene is left open where the match is weak. Clone size is stated in some rows and not others, as once, few, many or a class when expanded.

TRBJ2-7,many,TRBD2,12,TRBV6-5,TGTGCCAGCTCCCTAGCGGGACGCGAGCAGTACTTC,CASSLAGREQYF
TRBJ2-6,NA,NA,11,TRBV7-2,TGTGCCAGCAGCCCTAAACACGTCCTGACTTTC,CASSPKHVLTF
TRBJ2-7,many,NA,15,TRBV19,TGTGCCAGTAGTACCTACAGGACAAGCTCCTACGAGCAGTACTTC,CASSTYRTSSYEQYF
TRBJ2-5,NA,NA,13,TRBV10-3,TGTGCCACCAGGATGGACAGCCAAGAGACCCAGTACTTC,CATRMDSQETQYF
TRBJ2-2,many,TRBD1,20,TRBV15,TGTGCCACCAGCAGAGATCGATGGACAGGGGATCGAGAGGACACCGGGGAGCTGTTTTTT,CATSRDRWTGDREDTGELFF
TRBJ2-5,few,NA,11,TRBV29-1,TGCAGCGTTGCCCTCGGAGAGACCCAGTACTTC,CSVALGETQYF
TRBJ2-2,few,NA,10,TRBV29-1,TGCAGCGCCCAAAGGTGGGAGCTGTTTTTT,CSAQRWELFF
TRBJ2-5,NA,TRBD1,16,TRBV7-2,TGTGCCAGCAGCCCCGGACAGGGTAATTCACAAGAGACCCAGTACTTC,CASSPGQGNSQETQYF
TRBJ1-2,NA,TRBD1,13,TRBV29-1,TGCAGCGTTGAGGACAGGTTGGACTATGGCTACACCTTC,CSVEDRLDYGYTF
TRBJ2-5,NA,TRBD1,15,TRBV20-1,TGCAGTGCCGAGATCTCTTCAGGGGGCAATCAGCCCCAGTACTTC,CSAEISSGGNQPQYF
TRBJ1-1,many,NA,11,TRBV6-5,TGTGCCAGCAGTTACGGGTTTGAAGCTTTCTTT,CASSYGFEAFF
TRBJ1-2,NA,TRBD1,15,TRBV10-1,TGCGCCAGCAGCCAGGGGGACAGTTCTCTCTATGGCTACACCTTC,CASSQGDSSLYGYTF
TRBJ2-7,many,NA,15,TRBV7-8,TGTGCCAGCAGCCAGGGAGGGGGCTCCTACTACGAGCAGTACTTC,CASSQGGGSYYEQYF
TRBJ2-7,NA,TRBD1,15,TRBV7-9,TGTGCCAGCAGCTTAACGAGGACAGGAGCCTACGAGCAGTACTTC,CASSLTRTGAYEQYF
TRBJ1-2,NA,NA,15,TRBV5-1,TGTGCCAGCAGCCAAGATCTATGGACTGTCTATGGCTACACCTTC,CASSQDLWTVYGYTF
TRBJ2-3,NA,NA,14,TRBV2,TGTGCCAGCAGTGAAGGGACTACTATAGATACGCAGTATTTT,CASSEGTTIDTQYF
TRBJ1-2,NA,NA,12,TRBV29-1,TGCAGCGGTGTGAGTACGGACTATGGCTACACCTTC,CSGVSTDYGYTF
TRBJ1-1,many,NA,12,TRBV12-3/TRBV12-4,TGTGCCACCCGTCCGGTGAACACTGAAGCTTTCTTT,CATRPVNTEAFF
TRBJ1-6,NA,NA,16,TRBV15,TGTGCCACCAGCAGTAGCAGCTGGCAGGATGAATCACCCCTCCACTTT,CATSSSSWQDESPLHF
TRBJ1-2,NA,NA,16,TRBV7-8,TGTGCCAGCTCCATCGTACCCCGTGAACCTTACTATGGCTACACCTTC,CASSIVPREPYYGYTF
TRBJ2-1,NA,TRBD1,17,TRBV10-2,TGCGCCAGCAGGGAAACCGGGACAGGGTTTGGGGATAGCGAGCAGTTCTTC,CASRETGTGFGDSEQFF
TRBJ1-1,NA,TRBD1,17,TRBV7-9,TGTGCCAGCAGCCAAAAAATTGACAGGGAGATGAACACTGAAGCTTTCTTT,CASSQKIDREMNTEAFF
TRBJ2-7,many,TRBD2,14,TRBV10-3,TGTGCCATCAGTGACGGGACTAGCGGGTACGAGCAGTACTTC,CAISDGTSGYEQYF
TRBJ1-2,NA,TRBD1,14,TRBV28,TGTGCCAGCCTCTCACCTCGACAGGGTGCCTTCTACACCTTC,CASLSPRQGAFYTF
TRBJ1-5,NA,NA,14,TRBV20-1,TGCAGTGCTGCGATTGGGATTAGCAATCAGCCCCAGCATTTT,CSAAIGISNQPQHF
TRBJ1-2,NA,NA,16,TRBV28,TGTGCCAGCAGTTTATTTGTAGACGGACGCCGCTATGGCTACACCTTC,CASSLFVDGRRYGYTF
TRBJ1-5,many,NA,13,TRBV2,TGTGCCAGCAACCCAGGTTCGAGGCAGCCCCAGCATTTT,CASNPGSRQPQHF